A single sample is the source of the 22 T cell receptor beta chains below, sequenced in a study of control samples from healthy donors and cancer patients. Libraries were prepared by immunoSEQ multiplex PCR; TCRdb keeps only in-frame clonotypes and omits some of them. Seen here are 150,000 or so clones, roughly 94% observed once, and the top ten hold over 12%. Sequencing was carried out using PBMCs. These receptors were obtained from a man between 60 and 75 years old with colorectal cancer.

The gene calls are TRBV6-5 and TRBJ2-5; D is unclear. The V and J ends lost 6 bases and 4 bases respectively, with 12 bases between them. Germline values: CDR1 MNHEY, CDR2 SVGAGI. The CDR3 covers 13 residues. CDR3 region: CASSANLGETQYF. For the CDR3, the DNA is TGTGCCAGCAGCGCTAATTTGGGAGAGACCCAGTACTTC.

This rearrangement joins TRBV30 to TRBJ2-1, with TRBD2 identical over 7 bases. Trimming took 8 bases from V and 5 from J; bases not matched to a gene: 6. Germline V gene data show CDR1 as GTSNPN and CDR2 as SVGIG (reference sequence). The CDR3 runs 12 residues. In nucleotides, the CDR3 is TGTGCCGCGGGGGACTTTAACAATGAGCAGTTCTTC. Its protein product is CAAGDFNNEQFF.

This chain connects TRBV6-5 to TRBJ2-6; a weak D match, TRBD1 (6 bases). V was shortened by 6 bases and J by 2 bases, with 8 bases between the two germline ends. The CDR3 has 14 residues. Germline-derived CDR1 and CDR2 are MNHEY and SVGAGI. Here the CDR3 DNA reads TGTGCCAGCAGCGAGGGGGCTGGGGCCAACGTCCTGACTTTC. It yields the protein CASSEGAGANVLTF.

This clone was seen only once. The rearrangement joins TRBV5-4 to TRBJ2-2, with D unclear. CDR1 is SGHNT and CDR2 is YYREEE in the germline V gene (reference sequence). The CDR3 is 14 amino acids. V lost 6 bases to trimming and J lost 4 bases, with 13 bases between them. CDR3 coding DNA: TGTGCCAGCACCCGTGATGGTGGCACCGGGGAGCTGTTTTTT. Residues: CASTRDGGTGELFF.

V and J are TRBV19 and TRBJ2-4; TRBD1 is a possible D gene (6 bases). Germline V CDR1 and CDR2: LNHDA, SQIVND (reference sequence). The CDR3 has 13 residues. The V and J ends lost 5 bases and 7 bases respectively, with 12 bases between them. The CDR3 DNA reads TGTGCCAGTAGTTACAGGGTGACCAACATTCAGTACTTC. It specifies CASSYRVTNIQYF.

V usage is TRBV5-1 and J usage is TRBJ1-4; D perhaps matches TRBD1 (6 bases). The ends were cut back, 0 bases at V and 5 bases at J, with 11 bases in the middle. Germline assignment: CDR1 SGHRS and CDR2 YFSETQ. The CDR3 loop spans 15 amino acids. The CDR3: CASSLVPGVNEKLFF. CDR3 bases: TGCGCCAGCAGCTTGGTTCCAGGGGTGAATGAAAAACTGTTTTTT.

The CDR3 region has the DNA TGTGCCAGCTCTCCGAGTACGTTTGCCCAGGCTGTGATCTATGGCTACACCTTC. This sequence encodes CASSPSTFAQAVIYGYTF. This chain links TRBV18 with TRBJ1-2; D is uncertain. Trimming left V 6 bases short and J 4 bases short, with 27 bases between. Germline CDR1 and CDR2: KGHSH and LQKENI. This CDR3 is 18 amino acids long.

This chain connects TRBV12-3 or TRBV12-4 to TRBJ1-5; D remains ambiguous. Trimming removed 5 bases from V and 7 bases from J, with 9 bases in between. The CDR3 consists of 12 residues. CDR3 residues: CASSTFGQPQHF. The CDR3 nucleotides read TGTGCCAGCAGTACGTTCGGACAGCCCCAGCATTTT.

This chain uses TRBV30 with TRBJ1-2; 11 bases agree with TRBD1. Per the germline V gene, CDR1 is GTSNPN and CDR2 is SVGIG (reference sequence). The CDR3 is made up of 12 amino acids. Unmatched junction bases numbered 3, after V lost 5 bases and J lost 7 bases. CDR3 nucleotide sequence: TGTGCCTGGGGACAGGGGGCAGCTGGCTACACCTTC. It translates to CAWGQGAAGYTF.

This chain joins TRBV6-5 and TRBJ2-7, with a weak D call TRBD1 (7 bases). The CDR3 sequence is 15 residues long. The germline V and J ends were trimmed by 6 bases and 2 bases, with 17 bases remaining between them. Germline V lookup: CDR1 MNHEY, CDR2 SVGAGI. CDR3 sequence (DNA): TGTGCCAGCAGCTACCGCCAGGGGGGCACCTACGAGCAGTACTTC. Its protein product is CASSYRQGGTYEQYF.

The rearrangement uses TRBV4-1 and TRBJ1-4; D possibly corresponds to TRBD1 (5 bases). Trimming took 4 bases from V and 7 from J, leaving 19 bases between them. The CDR3 sequence is 16 residues long. Germline V gene lookup returns CDR1 MGHRA and CDR2 YSYEKL. As DNA, the CDR3 is TGCGCCAGCAGCCCCGCAGGGCGTGGATATGTTGAAAAACTGTTTTTT. The encoded protein is CASSPAGRGYVEKLFF.

The CDR3 protein is CSVEDRGTAVSGLFF. CDR3 bases: TGCAGCGTTGAAGATCGCGGGACAGCCGTCTCCGGTCTGTTTTTT. This chain uses TRBV29-1 with TRBJ1-4; 7 nucleotides align to TRBD1. V dropped 0 bases and J dropped 14; count of bases not matched to a gene: 15. CDR3 length equals 15 residues. The V gene's germline CDR1 is SQVTM and CDR2 ANQGSEA. Drawing the rest from reference TRBV29-1 and TRBJ1-4, the complete variable domain is SAVISQKPSRDICQRGTSLTIQCQVDSQVTMMFWYRQQPGQSLTLIATANQGSEATYESGFVIDKFPISRPNLTFSTLTVSNMSPEDSSIYLCSVEDRGTAVSGLFFGSGTQLSVL.

The V call is TRBV7-2, the J call TRBJ1-2; the D gene is possibly TRBD1 (6 bases). The CDR3 is made up of 14 amino acids. Trimming stripped 4 bases from V and 8 bases from J, with 17 bases between. In germline, CDR1 is SGHTA, CDR2 FQGNSA. Here the CDR3 DNA reads TGTGCCAGCAGCTCGACACCCCCAGGGGCGGGCTACACCTTC. It codes for CASSSTPPGAGYTF.

The rearrangement joins TRBV3-1 (or the pseudogene TRBV3-2) to TRBJ1-2; TRBD1 aligns across 8 bases. CDR1 is LGHDT and CDR2 is YNNKEL in the germline V gene (reference sequence). Unmatched junction bases numbered 11, after V lost 1 base and J lost 7 bases. The CDR3 sequence is 16 residues long. CDR3 nucleotide sequence: TGTGCCAGCAGCCAAGTCGGCGGACAGGGTCGAGGTGGCTACACCTTC. This codes for CASSQVGGQGRGGYTF.

The V and J genes are TRBV30 and TRBJ1-4, with D possibly being TRBD1 (5 bases). Trimming stripped 3 bases from V and 7 bases from J, with 12 bases between. The CDR3 covers 13 residues. Looked up from germline, CDR1 is GTSNPN and CDR2 is SVGIG (reference sequence). CDR3 DNA sequence: TGTGCCTGGAGAGTTACAGGAAGTGAAAAACTGTTTTTT. Amino acid sequence: CAWRVTGSEKLFF.

The chain uses TRBV7-2 and TRBJ2-5, with D possibly TRBD1 on 6 matching bases. The CDR3 spans 12 residues. Germline V gives CDR1 SGHTA, CDR2 FQGNSA. The V gene lost 3 bases and the J gene lost 5 bases, with 7 bases spanning the gap. The CDR3 spells CASSFRGETQYF. The CDR3 DNA follows: TGTGCCAGCAGCTTTAGGGGGGAGACCCAGTACTTC.

The chain has TRBV7-2 and TRBJ2-4, with 9 positions matching TRBD1. This CDR3 has 14 residues. Germline V gene sequence: CDR1 SGHTA, CDR2 FQGNSA. V trimming: 4 bases; J trimming: 8 bases; junction bases outside the gene matches: 6. CDR3 loop: CASSSRTGVDIQYF. CDR3 bases: TGTGCCAGCAGCTCCCGGACAGGGGTGGACATTCAGTACTTC. Together with reference TRBV7-2 and TRBJ2-4, the CDR3 gives the full variable domain: GAGVSQSPSNKVTEKGKDVELRCDPISGHTALYWYRQSLGQGLEFLIYFQGNSAPDKSGLPSDRFSAERTGGSVSTLTIQRTQQEDSAVYLCASSSRTGVDIQYFGAGTRLSVL.

The chain uses TRBV24-1 and TRBJ2-7; D ambiguous. Germline CDR1 is KGHDR and CDR2 is SFDVKD. V dropped 3 bases and J dropped 6 bases, with 11 bases sitting between them. The CDR3 extends over 13 amino acids. The CDR3 DNA follows: TGTGCCACCAGTGATCCCACTCTACGCGAGCAGTACTTC. Translating it yields CATSDPTLREQYF.

The chain combines TRBV19 with TRBJ2-1; a weak D match, TRBD2 (6 bases). This CDR3 region has 12 residues. Trimming took 10 bases from V and 5 from J, leaving 12 bases between them. Germline-derived CDR1 and CDR2 are LNHDA and SQIVND (reference sequence). CDR3 sequence reads: CATGRGDNEQFF. CDR3 bases: TGTGCCACCGGGCGGGGAGACAATGAGCAGTTCTTC.

The V call is TRBV5-1, the J call TRBJ1-1, with no clear D. Germline V gene sequence: CDR1 SGHRS, CDR2 YFSETQ. CDR3 length: 14 residues. V lost 4 bases to trimming and J lost 0 bases, with 10 bases between them. The CDR3 protein is CASSPTAMNTEAFF. CDR3 coding DNA: TGCGCCAGCAGCCCAACAGCTATGAACACTGAAGCTTTCTTT.

The gene calls are TRBV18 and TRBJ2-1, with 8 bases lining up with TRBD1. This CDR3 has 12 residues. V lost 5 bases, J lost 10 bases, and 4 bases stayed unmatched. Looked up from germline, CDR1 is KGHSH and CDR2 is LQKENI. The DNA for the CDR3 is TGTGCCAGCTCATCTACAGGGGGAGAGCAGTTCTTC. Amino acid sequence: CASSSTGGEQFF.

The chain links TRBV15 to TRBJ1-2, with TRBD1 as a possible D gene (6 bases). This CDR3 has 14 residues. Per the germline V gene, CDR1 is LNHNV and CDR2 is YYDKDF (reference sequence). V lost 6 bases, J lost 6 bases, and 17 bases lay in between. CDR3 coding DNA: TGTGCCACCAGGCCAGAAGGGAACAGGGATGGCTACACCTTC. Translating it yields CATRPEGNRDGYTF.